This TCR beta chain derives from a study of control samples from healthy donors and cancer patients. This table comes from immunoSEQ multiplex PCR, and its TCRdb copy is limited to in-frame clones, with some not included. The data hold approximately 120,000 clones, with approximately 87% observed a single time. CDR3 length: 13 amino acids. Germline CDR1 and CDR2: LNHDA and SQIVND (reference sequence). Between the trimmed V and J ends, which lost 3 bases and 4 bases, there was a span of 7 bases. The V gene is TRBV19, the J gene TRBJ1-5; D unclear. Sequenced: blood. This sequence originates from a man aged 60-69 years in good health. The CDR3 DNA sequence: TGTGCCAGTAGTATCTGGCAGAATCAGCCCCAGCATTTT. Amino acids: CASSIWQNQPQHF.